This T cell receptor (beta chain) was observed in a study of blood T cell repertoires in COVID-19 (dated by TCRdb to the early 2020s). Study-wide context: The collaborator samples originated in the United States, Italy and Spain and spanned the acute and convalescent phases of COVID-19. The prospective study material was composed of cDNA or gDNA derived from T cells, B-cell-depleted T cells, or PBMCs. Subjects who had been exposed to COVID-19, were actively infected with it, or had recovered from it provided the deeply sampled blood TCRbeta repertoires that made up the dataset. A freely available public database, intended as a resource for researchers studying the immune response to SARS-CoV-2, is where the repertoires were released. The samples were drawn from the first 160 participants of the ongoing ImmuneRACE study and from over 950 subjects provided by 6 global collaborators. Sample metadata almost always included a de-identified subject ID, COVID-19 status, age in years and sex. Where available, HLA class I and class II types were taken from metadata supplied by the sample provider and were not determined by assay-based typing.

The CDR3 contains 15 residues, cysteine and phenylalanine counted. Only the CDR3 portion is preserved as DNA: 45 bases, with reading frame beginning at the first base. The junction shows trimming of 0 bases on V and 7 bases on J, and the gene matches do not reach 7 bases of it. CDR1 and CDR2 were assigned from the germline V gene as SGDLS and YYNGEE. Details on this clone: Its antigen is still unknown. No clone much larger than this one lies a single base away; base qualities are absent.

TCRbeta CDR3 regions were amplified from genomic DNA using the immunoSEQ Assay, a bias-controlled multiplex PCR. As for how the authors treated the data: The number of nucleated cells in each sample was estimated from the amplification of reference gene primers within the assay. To quantify the absolute abundance of each unique TCRbeta CDR3 rearrangement, sequence reads were collapsed and filtered. For each sample, productive Simpson clonality was calculated by taking the square root of Simpson's diversity index across productive rearrangements. Drawn from immuneACCESS, this table holds only the in-frame rearrangements with V and J called that TCRdb kept. Clones are partly lost; checked studies trace under half to an unresolved V gene and leave the rest unexplained. That table gives V, J and clone size, and the DNA gave D and trimming. The sample table lists 150,000 to 200,000 clones, more than 65% of them with a count of one. The ten largest clonotypes hold about 5.7% of the sample.

Enrolling through a virtual design, the prospective study's participants ranged in age from roughly 18 to 89 years and lived across approximately 25 United States geographic areas. To assign participants to cohorts, the prospective study relied on clinical history that participants themselves reported in a screening survey and a study questionnaire. In the prospective study, mobile phlebotomists collected whole blood, serum and a nasopharyngeal or oropharyngeal swab from each participant. Participants in the prospective study had the option to provide additional blood draws and questionnaires over a roughly 2-month period. Before DNA extraction, blood samples from the prospective study were shipped at room temperature or frozen. The full study reports these points: Clinical and demographic metadata were provided uncurated, with the amount varying by source and participant.

The sample taken for sequencing was PBMCs or T cells enriched from blood (not recorded which). The receptor's source is a woman aged 35 to 49 with acute COVID-19. The V and J genes are TRBV9 and TRBJ2-1; 7 bases in between match TRBD2. The DNA sequence is TGTGCCAGCAGCGTAGGGGGACTACCCGCAAATGAGCAGTTCTTC. Translated, it reads CASSVGGLPANEQFF.